The clone carrying this T cell receptor (beta chain) showed up many times. Antigen unknown. This entry is derived from a study of response to subunit inactivated influenza vaccine. Whole-study results and caveats: It was the authors' suggestion that each seasonal influenza vaccination recruits few new T cells.

Germline V gives CDR1 KGHSH, CDR2 LQKENI. V was clipped by 0 bases and J by 3 bases, with 3 bases between them. The length of the CDR3 is 13 residues. Each CDR3 protein is one row after TCRdb ran MiXCR on the RT-PCR reads. The sample includes hundreds of thousands of distinct CDR3 sequences, 12% to 15% seen only once; the top ten take about 7.4%. The V call is TRBV18, the J call TRBJ2-1; D is uncertain. The receptor's source is a man aged 50 to 59 who received an inactivated influenza vaccine. The sample in question was PBMCs from blood, obtained roughly 2 weeks before vaccination. The CDR3 DNA is TGTGCCAGCTCACCACCGGGCTACAATGAGCAGTTCTTC. Translation: CASSPPGYNEQFF.